These 7 T cell receptor beta chains were sequenced from one sample in a study of graft-versus-host responses after intestinal transplantation. Graft specimens yielded both intraepithelial and lamina propria lymphocytes. Sequencing used immunoSEQ multiplex PCR; TCRdb keeps in-frame clones, though not all of them. The sample yields 8,500 to 14,000 clones, approximately 76% seen once. The specimen comprised ileum tissue, sampled 23 days after intestinal transplant. The origin of the receptors is a human patient who received an intestinal transplant, so some T cells may come from the graft donor.

This chain joins TRBV4-3 and TRBJ2-3; 7 bases match TRBD1. Unmatched junction bases numbered 7, after V lost 1 base and J lost 3 bases. Germline-derived CDR1 and CDR2 are LGHNA and YSLEER. This CDR3 has 16 residues. CDR3 sequence: CASSQVRTGVTDTQYF. CDR3 nucleotides: TGCGCCAGCAGCCAAGTCCGAACAGGGGTAACAGATACGCAGTATTTT.

The rearrangement joins TRBV27 to TRBJ2-2, with D possibly TRBD1 on 6 matching bases. The CDR3 length is 14 residues. The V gene lost 5 bases and the J gene lost 4 bases, with 11 bases spanning the gap. Germline assignment: CDR1 MNHEY and CDR2 SMNVEV (reference sequence). The CDR3 nucleotides read TGTGCCAGCAGTCCAGGGGACACCACCGGGGAGCTGTTTTTT. Protein product: CASSPGDTTGELFF.

V gene TRBV7-3 combines with J gene TRBJ1-2, with unresolved D. Germline V gives CDR1 SGHTA, CDR2 FQGTGA. The CDR3 runs 14 residues. V was shortened by 3 bases and J by 4 bases, with 12 bases between the two germline ends. Written as DNA, the CDR3 is TGTGCCAGCAGCTTCCCGGGGATCCGCTATGGCTACACCTTC. Translated: CASSFPGIRYGYTF. Drawing the rest from reference TRBV7-3 and TRBJ1-2, the complete variable domain is GAGVSQTPSNKVTEKGKYVELRCDPISGHTALYWYRQSLGQGPEFLIYFQGTGAADDSGLPNDRFFAVRPEGSVSTLKIQRTERGDSAVYLCASSFPGIRYGYTFGSGTRLTVV.

V and J are TRBV2 and TRBJ2-5; D is possibly TRBD1 (6 bases). Trimming pared 2 bases from V and 2 bases from J, leaving 9 bases between. CDR3 length: 14 residues. Germline CDR1 reads SNHLY; CDR2 reads FYNNEI. The CDR3 sequence is CASSERQGQETQYF. The CDR3 DNA sequence: TGTGCCAGCAGTGAACGTCAGGGGCAAGAGACCCAGTACTTC.

This clone was recorded once. The CDR3 loop reads CASSYSGQGRNQPQHF. The CDR3 nucleotides read TGTGCCAGCAGTTACTCAGGGCAGGGGAGAAATCAGCCCCAGCATTTT. The chain uses TRBV6-5 and TRBJ1-5; D might be TRBD1 (6 bases). Trimming cost V 0 bases and J 4 bases, with 13 bases left between them. The germline CDR1 and CDR2 sequences are MNHEY and SVGAGI. The CDR3 covers 16 residues.

The rearrangement joins TRBV7-9 to TRBJ1-1; D not certain. V lost 6 bases and J lost 0, with 17 bases in between. CDR1 and CDR2 from the germline V gene are SEHNR and FQNEAQ (reference sequence). CDR3 length equals 16 residues. The CDR3 region has the DNA TGTGCCAGCAGGCGCCGGGCCCCGGGTATGAACACTGAAGCTTTCTTT. Amino acids: CASRRRAPGMNTEAFF. The variable domain in full, with the rest retrieved from reference TRBV7-9 and TRBJ1-1, is DTGVSQNPRHKITKRGQNVTFRCDPISEHNRLYWYRQTLGQGPEFLTYFQNEAQLEKSRLLSDRFSAERPKGSFSTLEIQRTEQGDSAMYLCASRRRAPGMNTEAFFGQGTRLTVV.

The rearrangement joins TRBV7-6 to TRBJ2-7; possible D gene TRBD2, 5 bases. Germline V gives CDR1 SGHVS, CDR2 FNYEAQ. The V gene lost 0 bases and the J gene lost 3 bases, with 9 bases spanning the gap. CDR3 length: 14 residues. The chain's CDR3 is CASSLAAEFYEQYF. CDR3 nucleotides: TGTGCCAGCAGCTTAGCAGCGGAGTTCTACGAGCAGTACTTC.